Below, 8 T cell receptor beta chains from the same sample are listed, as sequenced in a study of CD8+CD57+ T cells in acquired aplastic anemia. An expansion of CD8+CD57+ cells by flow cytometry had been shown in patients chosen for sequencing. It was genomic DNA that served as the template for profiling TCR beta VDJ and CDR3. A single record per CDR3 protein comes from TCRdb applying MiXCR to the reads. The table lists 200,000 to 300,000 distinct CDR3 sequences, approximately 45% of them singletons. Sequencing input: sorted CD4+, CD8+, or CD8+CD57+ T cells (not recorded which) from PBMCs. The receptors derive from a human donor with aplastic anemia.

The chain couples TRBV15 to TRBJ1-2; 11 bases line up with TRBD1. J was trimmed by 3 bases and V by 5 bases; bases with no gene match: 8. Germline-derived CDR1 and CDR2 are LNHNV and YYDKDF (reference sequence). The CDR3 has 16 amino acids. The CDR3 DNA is TGTGCCACCAGCCAACGGGGGGGACAGGGGGACTATGGCTACACCTTC. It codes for CATSQRGGQGDYGYTF.

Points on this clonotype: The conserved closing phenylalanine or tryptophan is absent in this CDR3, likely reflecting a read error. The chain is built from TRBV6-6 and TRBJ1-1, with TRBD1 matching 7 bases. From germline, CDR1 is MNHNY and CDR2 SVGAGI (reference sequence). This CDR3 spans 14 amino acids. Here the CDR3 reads CAGSYWTGNTEAFL. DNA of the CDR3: TGTGCCGGCAGTTACTGGACAGGGAACACTGAAGCTTTCCTT.

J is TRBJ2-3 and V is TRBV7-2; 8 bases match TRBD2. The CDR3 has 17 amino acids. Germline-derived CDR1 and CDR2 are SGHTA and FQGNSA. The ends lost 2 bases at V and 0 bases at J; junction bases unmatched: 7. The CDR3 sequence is CASSLSSSGSSTDTQYF. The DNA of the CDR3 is TGTGCCAGCAGCTTAAGTTCTAGCGGGTCTAGCACAGATACGCAGTATTTT.

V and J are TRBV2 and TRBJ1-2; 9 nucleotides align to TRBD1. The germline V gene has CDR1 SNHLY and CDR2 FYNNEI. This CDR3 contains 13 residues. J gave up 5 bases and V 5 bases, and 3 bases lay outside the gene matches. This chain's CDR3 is CASSRDREYGYTF. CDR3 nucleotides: TGTGCCAGCAGTAGGGACAGGGAGTATGGCTACACCTTC.

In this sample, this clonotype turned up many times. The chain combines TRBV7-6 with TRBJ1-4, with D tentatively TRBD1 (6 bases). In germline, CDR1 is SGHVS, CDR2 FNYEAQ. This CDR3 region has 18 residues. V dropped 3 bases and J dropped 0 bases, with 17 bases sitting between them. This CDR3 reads CASSLGPGHGATNEKLFF. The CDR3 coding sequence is TGTGCCAGCAGCTTGGGGCCGGGACATGGTGCAACTAATGAAAAACTGTTTTTT.

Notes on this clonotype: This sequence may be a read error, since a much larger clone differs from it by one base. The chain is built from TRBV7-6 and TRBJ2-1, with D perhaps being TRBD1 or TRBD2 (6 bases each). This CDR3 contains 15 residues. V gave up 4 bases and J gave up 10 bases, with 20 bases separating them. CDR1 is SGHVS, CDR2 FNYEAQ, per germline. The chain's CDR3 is CASSSELGRGGEQFF. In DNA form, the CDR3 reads TGTGCCAGCAGCTCTGAACTCGGCAGGGGAGGAGAGCAGTTCTTC.

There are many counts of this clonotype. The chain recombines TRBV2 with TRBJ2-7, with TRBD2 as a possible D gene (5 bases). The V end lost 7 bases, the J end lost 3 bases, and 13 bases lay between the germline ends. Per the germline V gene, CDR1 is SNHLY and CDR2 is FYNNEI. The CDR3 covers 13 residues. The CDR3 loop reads CASIGVVNYEQYF. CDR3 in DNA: TGTGCCAGCATCGGGGTGGTTAACTACGAGCAGTACTTC. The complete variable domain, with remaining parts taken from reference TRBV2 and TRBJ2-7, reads EPEVTQTPSHQVTQMGQEVILRCVPISNHLYFYWYRQILGQKVEFLVSFYNNEISEKSEIFDDQFSVERPDGSNFTLKIRSTKLEDSAMYFCASIGVVNYEQYFGPGTRLTVT.

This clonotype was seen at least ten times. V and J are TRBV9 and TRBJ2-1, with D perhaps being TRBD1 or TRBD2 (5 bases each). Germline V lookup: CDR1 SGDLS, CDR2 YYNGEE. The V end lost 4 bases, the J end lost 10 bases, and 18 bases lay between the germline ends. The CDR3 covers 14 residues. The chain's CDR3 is CASSPGTLPREQFF. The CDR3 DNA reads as TGTGCCAGCAGCCCTGGGACCCTCCCGAGAGAGCAGTTCTTC.